The TCR beta chain described here comes from a study of CD8+CD57+ T cells in acquired aplastic anemia. Both TCR beta VDJ combination and CDR3 sequence profiling were carried out. Genomic DNA was the template for this profiling. TCRdb called the reads again in MiXCR, with one record for every CDR3 protein. The sample lists around 200,000 distinct CDR3 sequences; roughly half were seen once. By flow cytometry, patients selected for sequencing had shown an expansion of CD8+CD57+ cells. Every patient presented with severe acquired aplastic anemia. Germline V gene lookup returns CDR1 WNHNN and CDR2 SYGVQD (reference sequence). CDR3 length: 13 amino acids. V lost 6 bases to trimming and J lost 8 bases; unmatched junction nucleotides: 7.

The V call is TRBV10-1, the J call TRBJ2-1; 7 bases match TRBD2. Specimen: sorted CD4+, CD8+, or CD8+CD57+ T cells (not recorded which) from PBMCs. This receptor was obtained from a human donor with aplastic anemia. CDR3 in amino acids: CASRDSGRDEQFF. DNA for the CDR3: TGCGCCAGCAGGGATAGCGGGCGGGATGAGCAGTTCTTC.